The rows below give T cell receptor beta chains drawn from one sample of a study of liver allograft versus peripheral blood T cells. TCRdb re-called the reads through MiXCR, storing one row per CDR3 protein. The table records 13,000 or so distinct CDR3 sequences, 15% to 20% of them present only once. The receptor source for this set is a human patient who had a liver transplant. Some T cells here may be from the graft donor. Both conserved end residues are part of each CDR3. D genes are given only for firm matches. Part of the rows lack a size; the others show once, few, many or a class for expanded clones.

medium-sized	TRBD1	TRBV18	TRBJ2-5	CASSPRTGGEETQYF	TGTGCCAGCTCACCAAGGACAGGGGGTGAAGAGACCCAGTACTTC
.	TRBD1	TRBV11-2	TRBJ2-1	CASSLGTANNEQFF	TGTGCCAGCAGCTTGGGGACAGCCAACAATGAGCAGTTCTTC
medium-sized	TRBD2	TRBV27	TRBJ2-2	CASSRNSGRGNGELFF	TGTGCCAGCAGTCGGAATAGCGGGAGGGGAAACGGGGAGCTGTTTTTT
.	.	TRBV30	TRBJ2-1	CAWSVEVMRNEQFF	TGTGCCTGGAGTGTCGAGGTGATGAGGAATGAGCAGTTCTTC
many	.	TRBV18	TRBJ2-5	CASSPPPTGETQYF	TGTGCCAGCTCACCACCCCCAACGGGGGAGACCCAGTACTTC
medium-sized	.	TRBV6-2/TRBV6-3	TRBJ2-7	CASSYSVGYEQYF	TGTGCCAGCAGTTACTCGGTCGGCTACGAGCAGTACTTC
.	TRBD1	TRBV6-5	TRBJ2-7	CASGLGTGHSYEQYF	TGTGCCAGCGGACTAGGGACAGGGCACTCCTACGAGCAGTACTTC
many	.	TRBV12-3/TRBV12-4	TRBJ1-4	CASTPALAHFNEKLFF	TGTGCCAGCACCCCCGCCTTGGCCCACTTCAATGAAAAACTGTTTTTT
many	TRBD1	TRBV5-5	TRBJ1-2	CASSLGQGVYGYTF	TGTGCCAGCAGCCTAGGACAGGGAGTCTATGGCTACACCTTC
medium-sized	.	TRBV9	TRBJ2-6	CASSGNRNSGANVLTF	TGTGCCAGCAGCGGAAACAGAAACTCTGGGGCCAACGTCCTGACTTTC
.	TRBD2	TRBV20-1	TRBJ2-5	CSAMPAGEETQYF	TGCAGTGCTATGCCAGCGGGAGAAGAGACCCAGTACTTC
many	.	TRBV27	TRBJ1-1	CASSLLGRGVSEAFF	TGTGCCAGCAGTTTACTCGGACGGGGGGTCTCTGAAGCTTTCTTT
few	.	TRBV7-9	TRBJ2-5	CASSDVSGRRETQYF	TGTGCCAGCAGCGATGTTTCGGGACGGAGAGAGACCCAGTACTTC
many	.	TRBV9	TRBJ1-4	CASSVGLEPNEKLFF	TGTGCCAGCAGCGTAGGTCTGGAACCTAATGAAAAACTGTTTTTT
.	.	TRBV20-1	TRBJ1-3	CSARDVGRLFSGNTIYF	TGCAGTGCTAGAGACGTAGGGAGGCTCTTCTCTGGAAACACCATATATTTT
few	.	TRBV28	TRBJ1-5	CASSRPLRVNNQPQHF	TGTGCCAGCAGCCGACCCCTACGGGTTAACAATCAGCCCCAGCATTTT
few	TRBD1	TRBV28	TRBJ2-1	CASSLVSGDRYNEQFF	TGTGCCAGCAGTTTAGTGTCAGGGGACAGGTACAATGAGCAGTTCTTC
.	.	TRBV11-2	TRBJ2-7	CASSLVRGQSYEQYF	TGTGCCAGCAGCTTAGTACGCGGGCAATCCTACGAGCAGTACTTC
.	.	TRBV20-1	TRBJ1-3	CSARAGSSGNTIYF	TGCAGTGCTAGAGCGGGGTCCTCTGGAAACACCATATATTTT
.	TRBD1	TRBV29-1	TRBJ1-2	CSGGTGGDYGYTF	TGCAGCGGAGGGACAGGGGGCGACTATGGCTACACCTTC
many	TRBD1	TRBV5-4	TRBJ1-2	CASSLGQGSNYGYTF	TGTGCCAGCAGCTTGGGACAGGGATCTAACTATGGCTACACCTTC
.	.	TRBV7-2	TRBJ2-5	CASSPKKAIQETQYF	TGTGCCAGCAGCCCGAAGAAAGCTATCCAAGAGACCCAGTACTTC
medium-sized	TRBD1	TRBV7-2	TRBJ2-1	CASSLGGTGTNEQFF	TGTGCCAGCAGCTTAGGCGGGACAGGGACCAATGAGCAGTTCTTC
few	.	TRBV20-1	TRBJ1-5	CSARQQSNQPQHF	TGCAGTGCTAGGCAACAGAGCAATCAGCCCCAGCATTTT
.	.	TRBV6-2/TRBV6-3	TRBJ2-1	CASSYSQGSGLKYNEQFF	TGTGCCAGCAGTTACTCACAAGGTAGCGGTTTAAAATACAATGAGCAGTTCTTC
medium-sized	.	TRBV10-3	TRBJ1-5	CAISTGLGNQPQHF	TGTGCCATCAGTACAGGGTTAGGCAATCAGCCCCAGCATTTT
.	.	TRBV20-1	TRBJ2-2	CSATSDTGELFF	TGCAGTGCTACTTCTGACACCGGGGAGCTGTTTTTT
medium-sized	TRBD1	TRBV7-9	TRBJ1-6	CASSLDRQGISPLHF	TGTGCCAGCAGCTTAGATCGACAGGGGATATCACCCCTCCACTTT
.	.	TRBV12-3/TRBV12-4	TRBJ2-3	CASSLYRTDTQYF	TGTGCCAGCAGTTTATATAGGACAGATACGCAGTATTTT
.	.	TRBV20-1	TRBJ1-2	CSATTQGNYGYTF	TGCAGTGCTACGACACAGGGTAACTATGGCTACACCTTC
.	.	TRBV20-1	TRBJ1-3	CSASGGNSGNTIYF	TGCAGTGCTAGCGGCGGAAACTCTGGAAACACCATATATTTT
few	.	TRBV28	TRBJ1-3	CASTFGGDSSSGNTIYF	TGTGCCAGCACTTTCGGAGGGGATTCTAGCTCTGGAAACACCATATATTTT
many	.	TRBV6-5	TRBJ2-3	CASSHTTGRTITDTQYF	TGTGCCAGCAGTCACACAACCGGGAGAACTATCACAGATACGCAGTATTTT
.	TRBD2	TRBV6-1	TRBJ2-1	CASSLLASSYNEQFF	TGTGCCAGCAGCCTACTAGCGAGCTCCTACAATGAGCAGTTCTTC
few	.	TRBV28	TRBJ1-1	CASSPGTFLDTEAFF	TGTGCCAGCAGCCCGGGGACGTTCTTGGACACTGAAGCTTTCTTT
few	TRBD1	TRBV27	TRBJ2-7	CASRDRVYEQYF	TGTGCCAGTCGGGACAGGGTCTACGAGCAGTACTTC
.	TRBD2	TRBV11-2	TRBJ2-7	CASSPGLNLYEQYF	TGTGCCAGCAGCCCGGGACTAAATCTCTACGAGCAGTACTTC
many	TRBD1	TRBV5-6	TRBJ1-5	CASSLFGQGDQPQHF	TGTGCCAGCAGCTTGTTCGGTCAGGGGGATCAGCCCCAGCATTTT
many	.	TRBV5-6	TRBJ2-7	CASSLYSRPYEQYF	TGTGCCAGCAGCTTATACTCACGACCCTACGAGCAGTACTTC
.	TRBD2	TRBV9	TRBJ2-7	CASSPRTSGAYEQYF	TGTGCCAGCAGCCCCCGGACTAGCGGTGCCTACGAGCAGTACTTC
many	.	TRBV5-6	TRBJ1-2	CASSLVQADYGYTF	TGTGCCAGCAGCTTGGTACAAGCCGACTATGGCTACACCTTC
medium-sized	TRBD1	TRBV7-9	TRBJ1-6	CASRPTGDNSPLHF	TGTGCCAGCAGGCCTACAGGGGATAATTCACCCCTCCACTTT